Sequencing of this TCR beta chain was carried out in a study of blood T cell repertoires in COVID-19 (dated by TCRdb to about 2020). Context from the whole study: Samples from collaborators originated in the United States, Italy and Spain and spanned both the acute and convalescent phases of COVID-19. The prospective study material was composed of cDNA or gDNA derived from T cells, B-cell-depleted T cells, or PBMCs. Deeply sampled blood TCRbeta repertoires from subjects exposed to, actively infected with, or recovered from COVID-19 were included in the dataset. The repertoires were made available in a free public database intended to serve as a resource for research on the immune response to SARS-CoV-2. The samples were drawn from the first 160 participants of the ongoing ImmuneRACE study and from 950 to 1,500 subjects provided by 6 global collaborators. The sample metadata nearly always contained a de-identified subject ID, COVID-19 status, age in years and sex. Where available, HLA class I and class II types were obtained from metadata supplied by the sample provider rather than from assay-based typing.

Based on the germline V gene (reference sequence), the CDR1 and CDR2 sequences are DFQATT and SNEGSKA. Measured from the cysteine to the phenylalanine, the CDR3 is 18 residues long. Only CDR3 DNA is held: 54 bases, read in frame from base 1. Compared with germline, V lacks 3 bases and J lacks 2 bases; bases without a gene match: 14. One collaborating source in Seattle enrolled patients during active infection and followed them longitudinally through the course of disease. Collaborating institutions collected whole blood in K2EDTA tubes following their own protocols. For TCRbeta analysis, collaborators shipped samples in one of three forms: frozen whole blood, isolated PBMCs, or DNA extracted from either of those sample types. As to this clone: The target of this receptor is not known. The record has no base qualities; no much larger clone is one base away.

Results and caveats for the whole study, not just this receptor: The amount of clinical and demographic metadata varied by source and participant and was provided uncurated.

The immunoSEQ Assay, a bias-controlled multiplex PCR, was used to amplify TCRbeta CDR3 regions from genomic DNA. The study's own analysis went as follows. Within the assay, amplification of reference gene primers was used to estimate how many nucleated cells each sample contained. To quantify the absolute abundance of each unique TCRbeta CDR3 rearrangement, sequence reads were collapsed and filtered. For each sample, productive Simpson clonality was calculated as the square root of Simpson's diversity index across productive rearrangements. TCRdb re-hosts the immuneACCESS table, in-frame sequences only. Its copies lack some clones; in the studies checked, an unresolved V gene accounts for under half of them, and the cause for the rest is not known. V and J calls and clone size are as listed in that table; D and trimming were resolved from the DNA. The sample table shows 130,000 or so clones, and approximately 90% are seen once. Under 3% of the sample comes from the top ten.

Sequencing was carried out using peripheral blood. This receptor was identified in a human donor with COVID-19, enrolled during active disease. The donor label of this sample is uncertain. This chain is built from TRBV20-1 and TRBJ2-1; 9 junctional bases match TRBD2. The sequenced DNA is TGCAGTGCTAGTAGCGGGAGTGGGAGTTCGATGCCCTACAATGAGCAGTTCTTC. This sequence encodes CSASSGSGSSMPYNEQFF.